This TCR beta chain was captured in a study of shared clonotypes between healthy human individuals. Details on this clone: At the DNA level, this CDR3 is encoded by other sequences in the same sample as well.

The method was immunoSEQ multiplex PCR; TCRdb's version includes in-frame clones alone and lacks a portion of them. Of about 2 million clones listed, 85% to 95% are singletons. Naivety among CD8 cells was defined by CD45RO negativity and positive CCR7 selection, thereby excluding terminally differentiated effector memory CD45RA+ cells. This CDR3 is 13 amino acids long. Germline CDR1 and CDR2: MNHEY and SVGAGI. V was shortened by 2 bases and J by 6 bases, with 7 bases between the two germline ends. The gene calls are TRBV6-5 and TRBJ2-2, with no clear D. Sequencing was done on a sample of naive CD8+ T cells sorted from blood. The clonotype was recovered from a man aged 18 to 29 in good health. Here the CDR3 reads CASSYSEAGELFF. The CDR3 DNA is TGTGCCAGCAGTTACAGCGAGGCCGGGGAGCTGTTTTTT.